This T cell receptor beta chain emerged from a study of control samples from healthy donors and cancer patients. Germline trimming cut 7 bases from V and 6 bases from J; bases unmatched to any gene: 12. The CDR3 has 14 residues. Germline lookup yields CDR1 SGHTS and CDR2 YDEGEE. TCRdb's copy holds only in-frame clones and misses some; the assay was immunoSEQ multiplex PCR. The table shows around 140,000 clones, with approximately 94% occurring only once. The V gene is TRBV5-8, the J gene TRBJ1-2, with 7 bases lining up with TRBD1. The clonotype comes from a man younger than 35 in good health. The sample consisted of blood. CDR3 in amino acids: CASGPGTVVDGYTF. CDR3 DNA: TGTGCCAGCGGGCCCGGGACAGTCGTAGATGGCTACACCTTC. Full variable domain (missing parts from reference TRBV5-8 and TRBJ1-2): EAGVTQSPTHLIKTRGQQATLRCSPISGHTSVYWYQQALGLGLQFLLWYDEGEERNRGNFPPRFSGRQFPNYSSELNVNALELEDSALYLCASGPGTVVDGYTFGSGTRLTVV.